This T cell receptor (beta chain) is drawn from a study of T-cell memory formation after mild COVID-19. Study findings and constraints: CM and EM subsets held most contracting CD4+ clones; EMRA held CD8+ ones. Confirmation of SARS-CoV-2 specificity was lacking for second-wave clones peaking day 37. Some SARS-CoV-2-responding clones were already detected in memory before infection.

The junction had 7 bases not matched to a gene; V was cut back by 7 bases and J by 1 base. This CDR3 region has 16 residues. Germline assignment: CDR1 MNHNS and CDR2 SASEGT. This clonotype was recorded only once. Its antigen is not identified. TCRdb reanalysed the 5' RACE reads using MiXCR and keeps one entry per CDR3 protein. The sample shows around 200,000 distinct CDR3 sequences, under 30% of them seen only once. This receptor was identified in an adult woman who had mild COVID-19 (a few samples of this study predate the infection). Cell type and time point are not known. The chain has TRBV6-1 and TRBJ2-1; 10 nucleotides agree with TRBD1. Sequencing was carried out using PBMCs or a T cell subset sorted from them (not recorded which). Here the CDR3 DNA reads TGTGCCAGCAAGACAACGGGACAGGGGTCCTACAATGAGCAGTTCTTC. It yields the protein CASKTTGQGSYNEQFF.